Listed below are T cell receptor beta chains from one sample, sequenced in a study of vaccination and CD4 T cells after COVID-19. These receptors lack a known antigen. TCRdb reanalysed the PCR reads using MiXCR and keeps one entry per CDR3 protein. The sample yields some 18,000 distinct CDR3 sequences, about three fifths seen once. Sequencing input: CD4+ T cells from blood, cultured in vitro. The receptor set was obtained from a human donor who had recovered from COVID-19. Both conserved end residues are part of each CDR3. Clone size appears in some rows only: once, few, many, or a class for an expanded clone.

-	TRBV10-3	-	CAISIGTGEKNEQYF
-	TRBV19	TRBJ2-7	CASTDDAASQYEQYF
-	TRBV6-1	TRBJ2-3	CASRPRAGTDTQYF
-	TRBV2	TRBJ2-2	CASSTQGADTGELFF
-	TRBV20-1	TRBJ1-5	CSARRQGVMGNQPQHF
-	TRBV2	TRBJ1-1	CASTRVNTEAFF
-	TRBV7-7	TRBJ2-2	CASSLNRGGTGELFF
once	TRBV20-1	TRBJ2-7	CSARQSGTSYEQYF
-	TRBV20-1	TRBJ1-2	CSARVEQGSLYGYTF
-	TRBV20-1	TRBJ2-1	CSARDLQGSYNEQFF
-	TRBV27	TRBJ2-7	CASSSGQITYEQYF
-	TRBV7-9	TRBJ1-1	CASSRENTEAFF
-	TRBV3-1	TRBJ2-1	CASSQGSRGNEQFF
-	TRBV7-2	TRBJ1-5	CASSSWTSGQPQHF
-	TRBV5-1	TRBJ2-2	CASGAVTNTGELFF
-	TRBV12-3/TRBV12-4	TRBJ2-2	CASSPRRGFANTGELFF
few	TRBV7-6	TRBJ2-5	CASSPTGTLRETQYF
few	TRBV28	TRBJ1-2	CASSLTGALYGYTF
-	TRBV7-2	TRBJ2-3	CASSPRGRWTDTQYF
once	TRBV19	TRBJ1-3	CASSIDAGNTIYF
-	TRBV5-8	TRBJ1-5	CASSEAGFEPQHF
-	TRBV5-8	TRBJ1-1	CASSLGHLNTEAFF
-	TRBV5-4	TRBJ2-3	CASSLRLAESTDTQYF
-	TRBV2	TRBJ2-2	CASSERASGSQTGELFF
-	TRBV30	TRBJ2-5	CAWRSMGGREETQYF
-	TRBV20-1	TRBJ1-2	CSARDRQTWGYTF
-	TRBV19	TRBJ2-1	CASSIVMGLATYNEQFF
-	TRBV28	TRBJ1-4	CASSLLIGKLFF
few	TRBV28	TRBJ2-7	CASKLGGPYEQYF
-	TRBV6-1	TRBJ1-2	CASRPNQGGCGYTF
-	TRBV7-2	TRBJ2-3	CASSLRRNTQYF
-	TRBV7-9	TRBJ1-1	CASSSPNTEAFF